Listed here is a single T cell receptor (beta chain). No antigen is known for it. Generated by immunoSEQ multiplex PCR, the TCRdb table keeps only in-frame clones and is missing some. The sample gives about 49,000 clones, roughly nine tenths of which show up once; over 1.1% is in the top ten. The sample belongs to a study of cytomegalovirus exposure and HLA in healthy donors. Whole-study context: Both the 120 or so validation repertoires and the roughly 700 first-cohort repertoires used the same platform, as reported by a later analysis.

Trimming removed 3 bases from V and 8 bases from J; junction bases left unmatched: 7. This CDR3 has 14 residues. The V gene's germline CDR1 is SQVTM and CDR2 ANQGSEA. Regarding the study as a whole: The authors listed roughly 150 TCR beta chains as cytomegalovirus-associated. Subsequent analysis revealed that first-cohort TCR clusters tended to co-occur in the 90 to 150 validation repertoires. It was reported that the classifier diagnosed cytomegalovirus status with high specificity and sensitivity in both the original and validation cohorts.

The sequence derives from a man aged 18 to 29 in good health and CMV-seronegative. The specimen was PBMCs. The chain couples TRBV29-1 to TRBJ2-1; 10 bases are shared with TRBD2. The CDR3 loop is CSVDDASGSHEQFF. The CDR3 DNA sequence: TGCAGCGTTGATGACGCTAGCGGGAGTCATGAGCAGTTCTTC.